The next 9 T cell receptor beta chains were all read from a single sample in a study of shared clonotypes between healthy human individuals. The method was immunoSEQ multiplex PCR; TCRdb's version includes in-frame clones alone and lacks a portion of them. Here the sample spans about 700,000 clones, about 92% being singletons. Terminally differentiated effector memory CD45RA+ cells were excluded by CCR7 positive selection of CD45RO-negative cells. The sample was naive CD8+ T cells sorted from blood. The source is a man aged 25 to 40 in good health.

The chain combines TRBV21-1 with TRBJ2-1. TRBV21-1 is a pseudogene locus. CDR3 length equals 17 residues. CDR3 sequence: CASKGPKFLRGTNEQFF. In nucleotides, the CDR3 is TGTGCCAGCAAGGGTCCCAAGTTCCTCCGAGGTACCAATGAGCAGTTCTTC.

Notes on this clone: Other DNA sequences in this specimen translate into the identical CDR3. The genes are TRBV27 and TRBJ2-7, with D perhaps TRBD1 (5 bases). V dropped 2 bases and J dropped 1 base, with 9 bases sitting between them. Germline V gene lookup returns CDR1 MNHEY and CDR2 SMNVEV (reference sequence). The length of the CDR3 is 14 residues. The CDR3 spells CASSLGRVSYEQYF. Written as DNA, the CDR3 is TGTGCCAGCAGTTTAGGCAGGGTATCCTACGAGCAGTACTTC.

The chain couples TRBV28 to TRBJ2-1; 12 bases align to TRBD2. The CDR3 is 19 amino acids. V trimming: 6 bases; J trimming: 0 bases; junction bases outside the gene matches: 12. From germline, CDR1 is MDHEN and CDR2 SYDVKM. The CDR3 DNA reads TGTGCCAGCAGACCGCAACCGGGACTAGCGGGTAGCTCCTACAATGAGCAGTTCTTC. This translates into CASRPQPGLAGSSYNEQFF.

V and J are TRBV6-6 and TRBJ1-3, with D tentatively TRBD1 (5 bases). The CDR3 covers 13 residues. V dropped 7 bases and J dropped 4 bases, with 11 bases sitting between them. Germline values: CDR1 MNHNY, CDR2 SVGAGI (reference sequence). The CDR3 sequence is CASKGQAGNTIYF. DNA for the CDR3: TGTGCCAGCAAGGGGCAAGCCGGAAACACCATATATTTT.

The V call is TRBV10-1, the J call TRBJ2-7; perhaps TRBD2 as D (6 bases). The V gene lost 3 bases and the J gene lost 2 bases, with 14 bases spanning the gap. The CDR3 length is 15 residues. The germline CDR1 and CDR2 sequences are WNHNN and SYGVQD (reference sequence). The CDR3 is CASSDLPRGTYEQYF. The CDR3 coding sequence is TGCGCCAGCAGTGATCTCCCTCGGGGGACCTACGAGCAGTACTTC.

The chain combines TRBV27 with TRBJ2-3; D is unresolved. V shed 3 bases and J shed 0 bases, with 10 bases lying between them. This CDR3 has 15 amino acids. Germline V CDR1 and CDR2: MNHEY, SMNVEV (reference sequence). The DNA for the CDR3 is TGTGCCAGCAGTTTTCTGTCCGGGAGCACAGATACGCAGTATTTT. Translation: CASSFLSGSTDTQYF.

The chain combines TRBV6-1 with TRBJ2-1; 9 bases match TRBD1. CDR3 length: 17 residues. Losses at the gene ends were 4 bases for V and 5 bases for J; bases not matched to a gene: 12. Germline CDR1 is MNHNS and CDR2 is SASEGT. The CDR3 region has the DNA TGTGCCAGCAGTGCATACATGGACAGGGGTCCCCACAATGAGCAGTTCTTC. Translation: CASSAYMDRGPHNEQFF.

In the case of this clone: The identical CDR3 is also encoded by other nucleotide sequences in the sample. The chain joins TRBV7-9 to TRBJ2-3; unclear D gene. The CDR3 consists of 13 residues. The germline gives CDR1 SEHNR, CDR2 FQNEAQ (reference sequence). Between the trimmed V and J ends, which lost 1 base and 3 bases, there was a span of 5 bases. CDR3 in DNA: TGTGCCAGCAGCTTAGTGGGGACAGATACGCAGTATTTT. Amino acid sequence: CASSLVGTDTQYF.

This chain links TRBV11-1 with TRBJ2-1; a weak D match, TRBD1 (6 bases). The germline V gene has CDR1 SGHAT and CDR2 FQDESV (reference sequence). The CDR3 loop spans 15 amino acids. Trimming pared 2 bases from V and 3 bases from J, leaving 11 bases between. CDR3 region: CASSLRDTHYNEQFF. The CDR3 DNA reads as TGTGCCAGCAGCTTACGGGACACCCACTACAATGAGCAGTTCTTC. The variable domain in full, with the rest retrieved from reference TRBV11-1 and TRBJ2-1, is EAEVAQSPRYKITEKSQAVAFWCDPISGHATLYWYRQILGQGPELLVQFQDESVVDDSQLPKDRFSAERLKGVDSTLKIQPAELGDSAMYLCASSLRDTHYNEQFFGPGTRLTVL.